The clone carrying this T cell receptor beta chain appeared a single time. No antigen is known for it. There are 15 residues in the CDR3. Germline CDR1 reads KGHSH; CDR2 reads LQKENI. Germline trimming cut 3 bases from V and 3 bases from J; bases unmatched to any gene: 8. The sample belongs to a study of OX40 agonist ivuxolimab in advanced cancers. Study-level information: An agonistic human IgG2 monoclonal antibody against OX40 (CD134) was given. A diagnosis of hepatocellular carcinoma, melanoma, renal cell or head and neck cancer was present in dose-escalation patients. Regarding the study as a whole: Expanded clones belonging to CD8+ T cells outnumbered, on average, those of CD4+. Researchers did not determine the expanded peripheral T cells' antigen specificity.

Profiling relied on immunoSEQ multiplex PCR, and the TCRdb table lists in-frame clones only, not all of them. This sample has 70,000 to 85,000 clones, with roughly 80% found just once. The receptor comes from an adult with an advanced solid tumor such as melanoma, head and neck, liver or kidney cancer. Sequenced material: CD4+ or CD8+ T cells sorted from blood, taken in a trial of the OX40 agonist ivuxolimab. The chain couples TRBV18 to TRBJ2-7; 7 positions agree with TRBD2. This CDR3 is CASSPRTSFFYEQYF. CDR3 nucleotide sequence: TGTGCCAGCTCACCCCGGACTAGTTTTTTCTACGAGCAGTACTTC. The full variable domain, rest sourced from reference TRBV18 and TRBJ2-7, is NAGVMQNPRHLVRRRGQEARLRCSPMKGHSHVYWYRQLPEEGLKFMVYLQKENIIDESGMPKERFSAEFPKEGPSILRIQQVVRGDSAAYFCASSPRTSFFYEQYFGPGTRLTVT.